Shown below are 29 T cell receptor beta chains from a single sample sequenced in a study of technical replicates of blood from a few donors. Profiled with immunoSEQ multiplex PCR; TCRdb holds only in-frame clones, not every one. The repertoire holds roughly 59,000 clones, with around 88% as singletons. The source material was PBMCs. These TCRs come from a human donor in good health. Some clones in this sample may be carry-over from other donors' samples.

This clone has only one observation. This chain joins TRBV5-1 and TRBJ2-5, with 7 positions matching TRBD1. This CDR3 contains 16 residues. Trimming at V came to 3 bases and at J to 7 bases, leaving 15 bases not matched to a gene. The germline V gene has CDR1 SGHRS and CDR2 YFSETQ. The CDR3: CASSSPLGGLPGTQYF. The CDR3 nucleotides are TGCGCCAGCAGCTCTCCCTTAGGGGGCCTTCCCGGGACCCAGTACTTC.

The chain couples TRBV5-1 to TRBJ1-1; unclear D gene. V dropped 3 bases and J dropped 3 bases, with 15 bases sitting between them. The CDR3 has 15 amino acids. CDR1 is SGHRS and CDR2 is YFSETQ in the germline V gene. The CDR3 is CASSSGVGRDTEAFF. The CDR3 region has the DNA TGCGCCAGCAGCTCCGGTGTGGGGAGGGACACTGAAGCTTTCTTT.

V is TRBV7-9 and J is TRBJ2-7; D gene unclear. CDR3 length: 15 residues. The germline V and J ends were trimmed by 5 bases and 3 bases, with 17 bases remaining between them. CDR1 is SEHNR and CDR2 is FQNEAQ in the germline V gene (reference sequence). The CDR3 region has the DNA TGTGCCAGCAGCCCACTCGATGCGCCCCTCTACGAGCAGTACTTC. It encodes CASSPLDAPLYEQYF.

The J gene is TRBJ2-7, the V gene TRBV6-5; D possibly corresponds to TRBD1 (5 bases). V lost 6 bases to trimming and J lost 2 bases, with 17 bases between them. CDR3 size: 15 residues. Germline values: CDR1 MNHEY, CDR2 SVGAGI. CDR3 sequence (DNA): TGTGCCAGCAGACCTGGGGCAGGACCCACCTACGAGCAGTACTTC. Its translation is CASRPGAGPTYEQYF.

J is TRBJ1-2 and V is TRBV2, with 8 bases matching TRBD1. Germline assignment: CDR1 SNHLY and CDR2 FYNNEI. The V gene end was trimmed by 4 bases and the J gene end by 6 bases; junction bases not matched to a gene: 7. CDR3 length: 14 residues. The CDR3 DNA reads TGTGCCAGCAGTGTTTCTTCGGACAGGGATGGCTACACCTTC. Encoded protein: CASSVSSDRDGYTF.

In this sample, this clone turned up a few times. V usage is TRBV4-3 and J usage is TRBJ1-1, with 7 positions matching TRBD1. CDR1 and CDR2 (germline): LGHNA, YSLEER. After removal of 4 bases from V and 5 bases from J, the junction contained 10 bases not matched to a gene. This CDR3 is built from 15 residues. The CDR3 nucleotides are TGCGCCAGCAGCCGCCAGACAGGGTTTGGGACTGAAGCTTTCTTT. Protein sequence: CASSRQTGFGTEAFF.

The chain couples TRBV5-6 to TRBJ2-3; D might be TRBD2 (6 bases). Germline CDR1 and CDR2: SGHDT and YYEEEE. The CDR3 runs 13 residues. Trimming shortened V by 4 bases and J by 8 bases, and 14 bases separated the two germline ends. CDR3 region: CASSGGTWGTQYF. The CDR3 nucleotides read TGTGCCAGCAGCGGGGGGACCTGGGGTACGCAGTATTTT.

The genes are TRBV7-3 and TRBJ2-3, with a tentative D call TRBD2 (6 bases). This CDR3 has 15 amino acids. Trimming removed 5 bases at V and 4 bases at J, with 16 bases between. Germline V gene sequence: CDR1 SGHTA, CDR2 FQGTGA. CDR3 nucleotide sequence: TGTGCCAGCAGCGCCTCCGGGGGTGTGGCAGATACGCAGTATTTT. Residues: CASSASGGVADTQYF.

This rearrangement joins TRBV5-1 to TRBJ2-5, with TRBD1 identical over 9 bases. Germline V gene lookup returns CDR1 SGHRS and CDR2 YFSETQ. V was pared by 4 bases and J by 7 bases, with 8 bases of the junction left unmatched. The CDR3 has 14 amino acids. The CDR3 region has the DNA TGCGCCAGCAGCGCAGGCCCGGGACAGGGGACCCAGTACTTC. Its protein product is CASSAGPGQGTQYF.

The chain carries TRBV7-6 and TRBJ2-1, with 8 bases lining up with TRBD2. The CDR3 extends over 16 amino acids. Germline V CDR1 and CDR2: SGHVS, FNYEAQ. With V trimmed by 5 bases and J by 6 bases, 12 bases remained unmatched. The CDR3 DNA sequence: TGTGCCAGCAGCCTTACCTCCCGGACTAGCTCCAATGAGCAGTTCTTC. Its protein product is CASSLTSRTSSNEQFF.

A single count supports this clone. Here the CDR3 DNA reads TGTGCCAGCAGCACAGAGGGACAGCCCAACACTGAAGCTTTCTTT. It yields the protein CASSTEGQPNTEAFF. This chain connects TRBV7-9 to TRBJ1-1; TRBD1 aligns across 7 bases. In germline, CDR1 is SEHNR, CDR2 FQNEAQ (reference sequence). Trimming took 5 bases from V and 2 from J; bases not matched to a gene: 8. The CDR3 runs to 15 residues.

The chain combines TRBV2 with TRBJ1-2, with D unresolved. Germline V gene lookup returns CDR1 SNHLY and CDR2 FYNNEI. V dropped 6 bases and J dropped 4 bases, with 12 bases sitting between them. The CDR3 length is 13 residues. The CDR3, as DNA: TGTGCCAGCAGCCCCAGGCAGTTCTATGGCTACACCTTC. Translated: CASSPRQFYGYTF. Combining the CDR3 with reference TRBV2 and TRBJ1-2 gives the whole variable domain EPEVTQTPSHQVTQMGQEVILRCVPISNHLYFYWYRQILGQKVEFLVSFYNNEISEKSEIFDDQFSVERPDGSNFTLKIRSTKLEDSAMYFCASSPRQFYGYTFGSGTRLTVV.

This chain connects TRBV5-4 to TRBJ2-2; D remains ambiguous. The germline CDR1 and CDR2 sequences are SGHNT and YYREEE (reference sequence). The CDR3 totals 15 residues. Trimming stripped 2 bases from V and 5 bases from J, with 13 bases between. The CDR3: CASSFGQAPTGELFF. The CDR3 DNA reads TGTGCCAGCAGCTTTGGGCAGGCCCCGACCGGGGAGCTGTTTTTT.

V usage is TRBV12-5 and J usage is TRBJ2-7; 10 bases align to TRBD2. The V gene end was trimmed by 5 bases and the J gene end by 0 bases; junction bases not matched to a gene: 1. This CDR3 is 14 amino acids long. Germline V gene sequence: CDR1 LGHNT, CDR2 FRNRAP. The CDR3 DNA reads TGTGCTAGTGGTATAGCGGGGGGCTCCTACGAGCAGTACTTC. This encodes CASGIAGGSYEQYF.

The J gene is TRBJ2-3, the V gene TRBV7-8; TRBD2 aligns across 7 bases. The CDR3 runs to 17 residues. Trimming cost V 1 base and J 5 bases; bases outside gene matches: 12. CDR1 and CDR2 (germline): SGHVS, FQNEAQ. The CDR3 sequence: CASSLEPELAGKDTQYF. CDR3 nucleotide sequence: TGTGCCAGCAGCTTAGAACCCGAGTTAGCGGGCAAAGATACGCAGTATTTT.

The chain has TRBV11-1 and TRBJ2-7; 7 positions match TRBD1. The V and J ends lost 5 bases and 0 bases, in that order; junction bases with no gene match: 4. This CDR3 spans 14 amino acids. The germline CDR1 and CDR2 sequences are SGHAT and FQDESV (reference sequence). In nucleotides, the CDR3 is TGTGCCAGCAGCGACCCAGGGGGCTCCTACGAGCAGTACTTC. It translates to CASSDPGGSYEQYF.

This rearrangement joins TRBV6-5 to TRBJ1-2, with 8 positions matching TRBD1. With 4 bases clipped from V and 6 bases from J, the junction kept 7 bases outside the gene matches. The CDR3 runs 14 residues. Germline-derived CDR1 and CDR2 are MNHEY and SVGAGI. CDR3: CASSSTTGGNGYTF. The CDR3 coding sequence is TGTGCCAGCAGTTCCACAACAGGGGGGAATGGCTACACCTTC.

The chain employs TRBV27 and TRBJ1-6; a weak D match, TRBD1 (6 bases). V was cut by 7 bases and J by 7 bases, with 17 bases left in between. CDR1 MNHEY and CDR2 SMNVEV come from the germline V gene (reference sequence). The CDR3 contains 15 residues. The DNA of the CDR3 is TGTGCCAGCACGTCGGTATACAGGGACAATTCACCCCTCCACTTT. As protein: CASTSVYRDNSPLHF.

Here the CDR3 reads CASSIGLAGGPRHEQYF. The DNA of the CDR3 is TGTGCCAGTAGTATCGGACTAGCGGGAGGGCCCCGGCACGAGCAGTACTTC. The V call is TRBV19, the J call TRBJ2-7; 15 bases match TRBD2. J gave up 5 bases and V 3 bases, and 8 bases lay outside the gene matches. This CDR3 is built from 17 residues. CDR1 and CDR2 from the germline V gene are LNHDA and SQIVND (reference sequence). The full variable domain, rest sourced from reference TRBV19 and TRBJ2-7, is DGGITQSPKYLFRKEGQNVTLSCEQNLNHDAMYWYRQDPGQGLRLIYYSQIVNDFQKGDIAEGYSVSREKKESFPLTVTSAQKNPTAFYLCASSIGLAGGPRHEQYFGPGTRLTVT.

This clone was counted once. Written as DNA, the CDR3 is TGCGCCAGCAGCCCAGGGATGGCAGAGGGCTACACCTTC. Translation gives CASSPGMAEGYTF. J is TRBJ1-2 and V is TRBV5-1; D is perhaps TRBD1 (5 bases). The germline V gene has CDR1 SGHRS and CDR2 YFSETQ. This CDR3 is 13 amino acids long. Trimming left V 4 bases short and J 8 bases short, with 15 bases between.

This chain links TRBV6-5 with TRBJ1-1; D unresolved. Germline V gene data show CDR1 as MNHEY and CDR2 as SVGAGI. V was cut by 2 bases and J by 3 bases, with 10 bases left in between. The length of the CDR3 is 14 residues. The CDR3: CASSYRLRDTEAFF. The CDR3 DNA is TGTGCCAGCAGTTACCGGTTGAGAGACACTGAAGCTTTCTTT.

The chain combines TRBV6-6 with TRBJ2-1, with TRBD2 as a possible D gene (7 bases). Germline V gives CDR1 MNHNY, CDR2 SVGAGI (reference sequence). Trimming took off 2 bases at V and 7 bases at J, with 12 bases between the two ends. This CDR3 is built from 14 residues. The CDR3 here is CASSYGGAGNEQFF. CDR3 nucleotides: TGTGCCAGCAGTTACGGGGGGGCTGGGAATGAGCAGTTCTTC.

The rearrangement uses TRBV9 and TRBJ2-3, with D possibly being TRBD1 (5 bases). This CDR3 spans 13 amino acids. Trimming took off 4 bases at V and 6 bases at J, with 12 bases between the two ends. Germline V gene sequence: CDR1 SGDLS, CDR2 YYNGEE. CDR3 in DNA: TGTGCCAGCAGCTCCTCCAACAGGGATACGCAGTATTTT. Translation gives CASSSSNRDTQYF.

This clone was recorded once. In nucleotides, the CDR3 is TGTGCCAGCAGTGATCCAACTAGCGGGAACAATGAGCAGTTCTTC. This sequence encodes CASSDPTSGNNEQFF. The chain employs TRBV25-1 and TRBJ2-1; 10 bases line up with TRBD2. The CDR3 totals 15 residues. The V and J ends lost 3 bases and 5 bases, in that order; junction bases with no gene match: 4. From germline, CDR1 is MGHDK and CDR2 SYGVNS.

The gene calls are TRBV6-4 and TRBJ2-7, with 11 positions matching TRBD2. From germline, CDR1 is MRHNA and CDR2 SNTAGT. The junction had 13 bases not matched to a gene; V was cut back by 2 bases and J by 4 bases. The CDR3 covers 18 residues. In nucleotides, the CDR3 is TGTGCCAGCAGTGACCCTGAAGGAGCGGGACTAGCGGAATACGAGCAGTACTTC. Residues: CASSDPEGAGLAEYEQYF.

This chain's CDR3 is CASSLRRTGGAETQYF. CDR3 DNA: TGTGCCAGCAGCTTACGGCGGACAGGGGGAGCGGAGACCCAGTACTTC. V is TRBV11-2 and J is TRBJ2-5; 10 nucleotides agree with TRBD1. Germline values: CDR1 SGHAT, CDR2 FQNNGV. The ends lost 2 bases at V and 5 bases at J; junction bases unmatched: 8. The CDR3 length is 16 residues. Full variable domain (rest looked up from reference TRBV11-2 and TRBJ2-5): EAGVAQSPRYKIIEKRQSVAFWCNPISGHATLYWYQQILGQGPKLLIQFQNNGVVDDSQLPKDRFSAERLKGVDSTLKIQPAKLEDSAVYLCASSLRRTGGAETQYFGPGTRLLVL.

This clone came up a few times. J is TRBJ1-1 and V is TRBV2; D may be TRBD1 (5 bases). Trimming took off 6 bases at V and 3 bases at J, with 14 bases between the two ends. CDR3 length: 14 amino acids. Germline CDR1 reads SNHLY; CDR2 reads FYNNEI. In nucleotides, the CDR3 is TGTGCCAGCAGCCTCAGGGAGGGGTACACTGAAGCTTTCTTT. Amino acids: CASSLREGYTEAFF.

The V gene is TRBV7-9, the J gene TRBJ2-7; 7 bases agree with TRBD2. Per the germline V gene, CDR1 is SEHNR and CDR2 is FQNEAQ (reference sequence). The trim removed 3 bases at V and 1 base at J, leaving 6 bases unmatched. The CDR3 extends over 15 amino acids. CDR3 amino acids: CASSFPAGVSYEQYF. In DNA form, the CDR3 reads TGTGCCAGCAGCTTCCCCGCGGGGGTTTCCTACGAGCAGTACTTC.

The J gene is TRBJ1-2, the V gene TRBV2; 9 nucleotides agree with TRBD1. Germline values: CDR1 SNHLY, CDR2 FYNNEI. The CDR3 is 14 amino acids. Trimming at V came to 7 bases and at J to 2 bases, leaving 5 bases not matched to a gene. The CDR3 reads CASKGQGSNYGYTF. CDR3 DNA: TGTGCCAGCAAGGGACAGGGTTCGAACTATGGCTACACCTTC.